Sequencing of this T cell receptor beta chain was carried out in a study of neurological immune-mediated disorders. About the research overall: The 35 or so multiple sclerosis patients comprised 31 relapsing-remitting and 3 secondary progressive cases. General study results and limits: According to phylogenetic grouping, one related-CDR3 cluster, a possible signature, contained the repertoires of 18 of 34 multiple sclerosis patients.

This clonotype occurred many times. The antigen is undetermined. The authors made cDNA by 5'RACE with 10-nucleotide random UMIs. TCRdb independently ran MiXCR on the 5' RACE reads; one entry per CDR3 protein. The sample records tens of thousands of distinct CDR3 sequences, around 4.5% being singletons. CDR3 length equals 15 residues. After removal of 6 bases from V and 2 bases from J, the junction contained 10 bases not matched to a gene. From germline, CDR1 is DFQATT and CDR2 SNEGSKA (reference sequence). The specimen was PBMCs. The sequence was obtained from a woman aged 60-75 years with multiple sclerosis. The V gene is TRBV20-1, the J gene TRBJ2-5; TRBD2 aligns across 9 bases. The CDR3 DNA follows: TGCAGTGCCCCGGAGACTAGCGGAGTTCAAGAGACCCAGTACTTC. Translating gives CSAPETSGVQETQYF.